Included here is one TCR beta chain sequence, with context. These data are taken from a study of identical twins. Germline lookup yields CDR1 SSHAT and CDR2 FNYEAQ (reference sequence). CDR3 length equals 12 residues. V lost 7 bases to trimming and J lost 8 bases, with 11 bases between them. TCRdb re-derived calls from the 5' RACE reads in MiXCR, one entry per CDR3 protein. Of 300,000 to 400,000 distinct CDR3 sequences in the sample, 9% to 15% were seen once. The data were also submitted as part of a second study, on yellow fever vaccine responses in identical twins.

The sequence came from a woman in her late teens or twenties in good health. The sample taken for sequencing was CD8+ T cells sorted from blood. The chain recombines TRBV7-7 with TRBJ1-4, with unresolved D. The CDR3 is CASTRPPEKLFF. The DNA of the CDR3 is TGTGCCAGCACCAGGCCCCCGGAAAAACTGTTTTTT.